Listed below are T cell receptor beta chains from one sample, sequenced in a study of blood T cell repertoires in COVID-19. This table comes from immunoSEQ multiplex PCR, and its TCRdb copy is limited to in-frame clones, with some not included. The table has 150,000 to 200,000 clones, approximately 86% seen once. Sequenced material: peripheral blood. All receptors come from a man over 45 with active or convalescent COVID-19. The CDR3 runs from the conserved cysteine through the conserved F or W. Fields, in order: V gene, clone size, J gene, D gene, CDR3 protein, CDR3 DNA. D genes are given only for firm matches. Clone size, where shown, is once, few, many, or a class for clones that have expanded.

TRBV3-1/TRBV3-2	.	TRBJ2-7	TRBD2	CASRSLAGGPDEQYF	TGTGCCAGCAGGTCCCTAGCGGGAGGGCCGGACGAGCAGTACTTC
TRBV19	.	TRBJ2-5	TRBD1	CASSRTGGEETQYF	TGTGCCAGTAGCCGAACAGGGGGCGAGGAGACCCAGTACTTC
TRBV7-2	.	TRBJ1-5	.	CASSMDSQGPQHF	TGTGCCAGCAGCATGGACAGCCAAGGGCCCCAGCATTTT
TRBV6-2/TRBV6-3	few	TRBJ1-4	TRBD1	CASSYQERQGMLDEKLFF	TGTGCCAGCAGCTATCAAGAGAGACAGGGGATGCTGGATGAAAAACTGTTTTTT
TRBV7-3	.	TRBJ2-1	TRBD1	CASSLGDRERREQFF	TGTGCCAGCAGCTTAGGAGACAGGGAGAGGAGAGAGCAGTTCTTC
TRBV7-2	.	TRBJ2-7	TRBD1	CASSLFEGAGYEQYF	TGTGCCAGCAGCCTTTTTGAGGGGGCGGGCTACGAGCAGTACTTC
TRBV16	.	TRBJ1-2	.	CASSQSRQAGGYTF	TGTGCCAGCAGCCAATCGCGGCAGGCGGGAGGCTACACCTTC
TRBV27	.	TRBJ1-5	.	CASSLSGPYSNQPQHF	TGTGCCAGCAGTTTGTCAGGGCCATATAGCAATCAGCCCCAGCATTTT
TRBV29-1	.	TRBJ2-1	TRBD1	CSGTGLLGQFF	TGCAGCGGGACAGGGCTACTTGGGCAGTTCTTC
TRBV5-1	.	TRBJ2-3	TRBD1	CASSLAGTEGNTQYF	TGCGCCAGCAGCTTGGCCGGGACAGAGGGAAATACGCAGTATTTT
TRBV4-3	.	TRBJ2-2	TRBD2	CASSQVVAGGPGELFF	TGCGCCAGCAGCCAAGTTGTCGCGGGGGGGCCGGGGGAGCTGTTTTTT
TRBV2	few	TRBJ1-2	TRBD1	CASSDLRDSYGYTF	TGTGCCAGCAGTGACCTCCGGGACAGCTATGGCTACACCTTC
TRBV10-3	.	TRBJ2-2	TRBD1	CAIRETGTGGTGELFF	TGTGCCATCAGAGAGACCGGGACAGGGGGAACCGGGGAGCTGTTTTTT
TRBV7-2	.	TRBJ1-1	.	CASSFTRDTEAFF	TGTGCCAGCAGCTTTACCAGGGACACTGAAGCTTTCTTT
TRBV6-1	.	TRBJ2-5	TRBD2	CASSEFSGRKTQYF	TGTGCCAGCAGTGAATTTAGCGGGAGGAAGACCCAGTACTTC
TRBV27	.	TRBJ2-1	TRBD1	CASRLQGGEQFF	TGTGCCAGCAGACTACAGGGGGGTGAGCAGTTCTTC
TRBV18	.	TRBJ1-6	.	CASSPRAGRDSPLHF	TGTGCCAGCTCACCACGGGCAGGGCGTGATTCACCCCTCCACTTT
TRBV21-1	.	TRBJ1-3	.	CASSKVGGSGNTIYF	TGTGCCAGCAGCAAAGTAGGGGGATCTGGAAACACCATATATTTT
TRBV5-4	.	TRBJ1-6	TRBD1	CASSSPGQGLSPLHF	TGTGCCAGCAGCAGTCCGGGACAGGGGCTTTCACCCCTCCACTTT
TRBV7-3	.	TRBJ2-2	TRBD1	CASSIQGAGELFF	TGTGCCAGCAGCATACAGGGGGCCGGGGAGCTGTTTTTT
TRBV5-4	.	TRBJ2-7	TRBD1	CASSLGQGASNSYEQYF	TGTGCCAGCAGCCTGGGACAGGGGGCGTCCAACTCCTACGAGCAGTACTTC
TRBV12-3/TRBV12-4	once	TRBJ2-5	TRBD2	CASSLSSGEYF	TGTGCCAGCAGCCTTAGTAGCGGGGAGTACTTC
TRBV7-2	many	TRBJ2-1	TRBD2	CASSLETSGAYNEQFF	TGTGCCAGCAGCTTAGAAACTAGCGGTGCCTACAATGAGCAGTTCTTC
TRBV7-9	.	TRBJ1-5	.	CASSLAMEAGPQHF	TGTGCCAGCAGCTTAGCCATGGAGGCGGGGCCCCAGCATTTT
TRBV7-9	.	TRBJ1-5	.	CASRPDGGSGQPQHF	TGTGCCAGCAGGCCGGACGGGGGGTCTGGTCAGCCCCAGCATTTT
TRBV4-3	.	TRBJ1-1	.	CASSQTPGQLTEAFF	TGCGCCAGCAGCCAAACTCCGGGACAATTGACTGAAGCTTTCTTT
TRBV19	.	TRBJ1-1	.	CAAGKAFF	TGTGCCGCCGGGAAAGCTTTCTTT
TRBV7-9	.	TRBJ2-7	.	CASSSGGASYEQYF	TGTGCCAGCAGCTCCGGAGGGGCCTCCTACGAGCAGTACTTC
TRBV30	.	TRBJ1-5	.	CAWSVQLGGFQPQHF	TGTGCCTGGAGTGTACAGCTCGGGGGATTTCAGCCCCAGCATTTT
TRBV9	.	TRBJ1-1	.	CASSVAAGLNTEAFF	TGTGCCAGCAGCGTAGCCGCAGGATTGAACACTGAAGCTTTCTTT
TRBV5-5	once	TRBJ1-2	.	CASSFGGDPSGYTF	TGTGCCAGCAGCTTTGGGGGCGACCCCTCCGGCTACACCTTC
TRBV30	.	TRBJ2-5	TRBD1	CAWSPAGQGQETQYF	TGTGCCTGGAGTCCCGCGGGACAGGGGCAAGAGACCCAGTACTTC
TRBV2	once	TRBJ1-1	.	CASSDAGQDTEAFF	TGTGCCAGCAGTGACGCGGGGCAGGACACTGAAGCTTTCTTT
TRBV29-1	.	TRBJ2-5	.	CSVLLFDKETQYF	TGCAGCGTTCTCCTTTTCGACAAAGAGACCCAGTACTTC
TRBV7-9	.	TRBJ2-3	.	CASSKQGGLEVTQYF	TGTGCCAGCAGTAAGCAGGGGGGTCTCGAGGTGACGCAGTATTTT
TRBV6-5	.	TRBJ2-1	TRBD2	CASRRLAGDNEQFF	TGTGCCAGCCGCCGACTAGCGGGAGACAATGAGCAGTTCTTC
TRBV2	.	TRBJ1-3	.	CASVQGTPGNTIYF	TGTGCCAGCGTACAGGGAACTCCTGGAAACACCATATATTTT
TRBV5-6	.	TRBJ1-1	.	CASSFTGYPEAFF	TGTGCCAGCAGCTTTACAGGGTATCCTGAAGCTTTCTTT
TRBV10-2	once	TRBJ2-1	.	CASSEWKARFTQGVYNEQFF	TGCGCCAGCAGTGAATGGAAAGCCCGTTTTACACAGGGAGTGTACAATGAGCAGTTCTTC
TRBV19	.	TRBJ2-7	.	CASSPAGPYEQYF	TGTGCCAGTAGTCCGGCAGGCCCCTACGAGCAGTACTTC
TRBV4-1	.	TRBJ1-3	.	CASSEEQGSGGNTIYF	TGCGCCAGCAGCGAGGAACAGGGCTCCGGAGGAAACACCATATATTTT
TRBV6-5	.	TRBJ2-1	.	CASSQTYNEQFF	TGTGCCAGCAGCCAAACCTACAATGAGCAGTTCTTC
TRBV25-1	.	TRBJ2-7	.	CASSDLGGGYEQYF	TGTGCCAGCAGTGACTTGGGTGGGGGGTACGAGCAGTACTTC
TRBV9	once	TRBJ1-6	.	CASSPRHSYNSPLHF	TGTGCCAGCAGCCCCCGACACAGTTATAATTCACCCCTCCACTTT
TRBV18	.	TRBJ1-1	.	CASSRSRQENTEAFF	TGTGCCAGCTCACGCAGTAGACAGGAGAACACTGAAGCTTTCTTT
TRBV11-3	few	TRBJ1-1	TRBD1	CASSLGGGLGGAFF	TGTGCCAGCAGCTTAGGAGGGGGCCTTGGAGGAGCTTTCTTT
TRBV9	.	TRBJ2-1	TRBD2	CASSVEASGSVEQFF	TGTGCCAGCAGCGTAGAAGCTAGCGGGAGTGTTGAGCAGTTCTTC
TRBV14	.	TRBJ2-7	TRBD2	CASSQTSGGYSYEQYF	TGTGCCAGCAGCCAAACGAGCGGGGGGTACTCCTACGAGCAGTACTTC
TRBV5-1	.	TRBJ2-3	TRBD2	CASTLWGGGRTDTQYF	TGCGCCAGCACCCTTTGGGGGGGAGGTCGAACAGATACGCAGTATTTT
TRBV25-1	.	TRBJ2-7	.	CASSGVVLMEQYF	TGTGCCAGCAGTGGAGTGGTGTTGATGGAGCAGTACTTC
TRBV5-1	.	TRBJ2-1	TRBD2	CASSRAGEVWNEQFF	TGCGCCAGCAGCCGAGCGGGGGAGGTTTGGAATGAGCAGTTCTTC
TRBV28	once	TRBJ1-1	.	CASREDLNTEAFF	TGTGCCAGCAGGGAGGACCTAAACACTGAAGCTTTCTTT
TRBV5-1	.	TRBJ2-7	TRBD2	CASKSSGGPYEQYF	TGCGCCAGCAAGTCGAGCGGGGGCCCCTACGAGCAGTACTTC
TRBV19	once	TRBJ1-4	TRBD1	CASSKQGAGEKLFF	TGTGCCAGTTCCAAACAGGGGGCAGGGGAAAAACTGTTTTTT
TRBV29-1	.	TRBJ1-4	TRBD1	CSVVWTGGPNEKLFF	TGCAGCGTTGTTTGGACAGGGGGCCCTAATGAAAAACTGTTTTTT
TRBV9	.	TRBJ2-5	TRBD1	CASSKGQAQETQYF	TGTGCCAGCAGCAAAGGACAGGCCCAAGAGACCCAGTACTTC